The clone carrying this T cell receptor beta chain has only one observation. These data come from a study of Ad26.COV2.S vaccination and SARS-CoV-2 variants. About the study: Ad26.COV2.S given intramuscularly, once or twice 56 days apart.

Here immunoSEQ multiplex PCR was the method, and the copy in TCRdb shows in-frame clones only, minus some. The sample lists roughly 500,000 clones; roughly 89% were seen once. Documented treatment: around 19 received Ad26.COV2.S at low or high dose, single or two shots; 5 received placebo; per-sample allocation not given. Collection of the samples took place on day 63 after the first injection of vaccine or placebo. Boston supplied an adult donor aged 18-55 years. Trimming took 6 bases from V and 5 from J, leaving 19 bases between them. Germline V lookup: CDR1 LNHDA, CDR2 SQIVND (reference sequence). The CDR3 totals 15 residues.

The sequence was collected from a person between 18 and 65 years old who received the Ad26.COV2.S COVID-19 vaccine or a placebo. The rearrangement uses TRBV19 and TRBJ1-1; no clear D. The sample in question was peripheral blood, obtained in a trial of Ad26.COV2.S vaccine versus placebo. CDR3 loop: CASSPPGGMITEAFF. CDR3 nucleotide sequence: TGTGCCAGTAGCCCTCCCGGCGGGATGATAACTGAAGCTTTCTTT. The full variable domain, in which reference TRBV19 and TRBJ1-1 provide the parts outside the CDR3, is DGGITQSPKYLFRKEGQNVTLSCEQNLNHDAMYWYRQDPGQGLRLIYYSQIVNDFQKGDIAEGYSVSREKKESFPLTVTSAQKNPTAFYLCASSPPGGMITEAFFGQGTRLTVV.